This TCR beta chain appears in the sequencing data of a study of CD8 T cells in Susac syndrome. For the study at large: Within the sequenced Susac syndrome patient group, five or six exhibited active disease and roughly 8 were in remission. Patients with Susac syndrome were therapy-naive, taking corticosteroids, with some also receiving intravenous immunoglobulin, or taking intravenous immunoglobulin alone at the time their blood was drawn.

An amount of RNA that ranged from roughly 0.45 to 1 ug was reverse transcribed with random hexamers. TCRdb re-analysed the immunoSEQ multiplex PCR reads in MiXCR, keeping a single row per CDR3 protein. The sample comprises fewer than 200,000 distinct CDR3 sequences, around nine tenths of which are singletons, and about 0.1% rests with the top ten. Sequenced input: CD4+ T cells from PBMCs. The sequence derives from a human donor with Susac syndrome.

The CDR3 region is CSARGTTNTGELFF. In nucleotides, the CDR3 is TGCAGTGCTAGGGGGACAACGAACACCGGGGAGCTGTTTTTT. The chain joins TRBV20-1 to TRBJ2-2; D perhaps matches TRBD1 (6 bases). From germline, CDR1 is DFQATT and CDR2 SNEGSKA (reference sequence). Trimming shortened V by 3 bases and J by 0 bases, and 8 bases separated the two germline ends. The CDR3 runs 14 residues.